Below are 30 T cell receptor beta chains sequenced from a single sample in a study of T cell clonotyping in hematopoietic cell transplantation. The time point was: recipient sample about 28 days before transplant, after cytoreduction. Clones were read by immunoSEQ multiplex PCR, and TCRdb kept only the in-frame ones, dropping some. The sample holds tens of thousands of clones; about 93% are singletons and the top ten take approximately 2.2%. Specimen: peripheral blood mononuclear cells, collected before stem cell transplant. Every receptor here comes from a man aged 45 to 65 with acute myeloid leukemia. Some clones in this sample may be carry-over from other donors' samples.

This chain connects TRBV5-8 to TRBJ2-1, with 9 bases fitting TRBD1. Germline lookup yields CDR1 SGHTS and CDR2 YDEGEE. The CDR3 is made up of 15 amino acids. J was trimmed by 6 bases and V by 4 bases; bases with no gene match: 8. The DNA of the CDR3 is TGTGCCAGCAGCCGTGGGACAGGGCGGGGCAATGAGCAGTTCTTC. It encodes CASSRGTGRGNEQFF. The full variable domain, in which reference TRBV5-8 and TRBJ2-1 provide the parts outside the CDR3, is EAGVTQSPTHLIKTRGQQATLRCSPISGHTSVYWYQQALGLGLQFLLWYDEGEERNRGNFPPRFSGRQFPNYSSELNVNALELEDSALYLCASSRGTGRGNEQFFGPGTRLTVL.

This clone was detected only once. The genes are TRBV28 and TRBJ1-2, with D perhaps matching TRBD1 (6 bases). From germline, CDR1 is MDHEN and CDR2 SYDVKM. The CDR3 runs to 13 residues. The V and J ends lost 6 bases and 2 bases respectively, with 10 bases between them. Here the CDR3 DNA reads TGTGCCAGCAGGCCAACAGGGAACTATGGCTACACCTTC. It specifies CASRPTGNYGYTF.

This sequence joins TRBV9 and TRBJ2-7, with TRBD2 identical over 8 bases. Germline trimming cut 2 bases from V and 5 bases from J; bases unmatched to any gene: 3. The CDR3 sequence is 13 residues long. Germline CDR1 is SGDLS and CDR2 is YYNGEE. The CDR3, as DNA: TGTGCCAGCAGCGTCGGACTAGCAAACGAGCAGTACTTC. The encoded protein is CASSVGLANEQYF.

On this clone itself: Mismatch with germline at one junction end may stem from a read error. The chain has TRBV10-2 and TRBJ2-7; tentatively, D is TRBD2 (6 bases). The CDR3 runs to 11 residues. From germline, CDR1 is WSHSY and CDR2 SAAADI. CDR3 nucleotide sequence: TGCGCCAGCAGCGAGTGGGACTTCACGAACTTC. Translating gives CASSEWDFTNF.

This rearrangement joins TRBV5-4 to TRBJ2-1; 11 bases agree with TRBD2. CDR1 is SGHNT, CDR2 YYREEE, per germline (reference sequence). J was trimmed by 8 bases and V by 2 bases; bases with no gene match: 9. The CDR3 has 16 residues. CDR3 loop: CASSFRLTSGSYEQFF. The CDR3 bases are TGTGCCAGCAGCTTCCGTCTAACTAGCGGGAGTTATGAGCAGTTCTTC.

The J gene is TRBJ1-1, the V gene TRBV10-3; TRBD1 is a possible D gene (5 bases). The germline CDR1 and CDR2 sequences are ENHRY and SYGVKD. V lost 3 bases, J lost 4 bases, and 15 bases lay in between. The CDR3 totals 15 residues. CDR3 DNA sequence: TGTGCCATCAGTGAACGCGGCAGGGACTTCACTGAAGCTTTCTTT. Protein product: CAISERGRDFTEAFF.

V gene TRBV5-1 combines with J gene TRBJ2-5; TRBD2 might be the D (5 bases). V lost 3 bases to trimming and J lost 2 bases, with 8 bases between them. Germline V gene sequence: CDR1 SGHRS, CDR2 YFSETQ. The CDR3 runs to 13 residues. The CDR3 coding sequence is TGCGCCAGCAGCTCCCCGGGACAAGAGACCCAGTACTTC. It yields the protein CASSSPGQETQYF. Together with reference TRBV5-1 and TRBJ2-5, the CDR3 gives the full variable domain: KAGVTQTPRYLIKTRGQQVTLSCSPISGHRSVSWYQQTPGQGLQFLFEYFSETQRNKGNFPGRFSGRQFSNSRSEMNVSTLELGDSALYLCASSSPGQETQYFGPGTRLLVL.

Concerning this clone: An end of the junction differs from the germline gene, which may be a read error. This rearrangement joins TRBV30 to TRBJ1-2; TRBD1 matches at 9 bases. The CDR3 has 14 amino acids. The germline gives CDR1 GTSNPN, CDR2 SVGIG (reference sequence). Here the CDR3 reads CAWGETGGPYGYTF. CDR3 in DNA: TGTGCCTGGGGGGAGACAGGGGGTCCCTATGGGTACACCTTC.

This rearrangement joins TRBV5-4 to TRBJ2-3, with 10 bases that match TRBD1. Trimming took 0 bases from V and 5 from J; bases not matched to a gene: 3. Germline loops: CDR1 SGHNT, CDR2 YYREEE (reference sequence). The CDR3 length is 15 residues. The CDR3 nucleotides read TGTGCCAGCAGCTTGGGGACAGGGGGTGTAGATACGCAGTATTTT. Its translation: CASSLGTGGVDTQYF.

The V and J genes are TRBV5-6 and TRBJ2-4; D possibly matches TRBD1 or TRBD2 (5 bases each). V was clipped by 3 bases and J by 1 base, with 11 bases between them. This CDR3 comprises 15 residues. The germline V gene encodes CDR1 SGHDT and CDR2 YYEEEE. CDR3 sequence (DNA): TGTGCCAGCAGCTCGCCCGGGGCGGCCAAAAACATTCAGTACTTC. Translation gives CASSSPGAAKNIQYF.

The genes are TRBV2 and TRBJ2-1; 11 nucleotides match TRBD2. J gave up 7 bases and V 11 bases, and 10 bases lay outside the gene matches. The CDR3 covers 14 residues. CDR1 is SNHLY and CDR2 is FYNNEI in the germline V gene. The DNA of the CDR3 is TGTGCCGCTCCGCTAGCGGGGGGAGGAAATGAGCAGTTCTTC. It is translated as CAAPLAGGGNEQFF.

The chain links TRBV4-3 to TRBJ2-2; D is undetermined. CDR3 length: 17 residues. Germline V CDR1 and CDR2: LGHNA, YSLEER. V shed 5 bases and J shed 3 bases, with 19 bases lying between them. For the CDR3, the DNA is TGCGCCAGCAGCTATTCTGTCAGCGACACGTACACCGGGGAGCTGTTTTTT. It translates to CASSYSVSDTYTGELFF.

The chain couples TRBV7-9 to TRBJ1-1; 10 positions match TRBD1. The CDR3 has 15 amino acids. V shed 6 bases, J shed 5 bases, and the junction held 9 bases outside the gene matches. Per germline, CDR1 SEHNR and CDR2 FQNEAQ (reference sequence). CDR3 in amino acids: CASRSIDRGLTEAFF. The CDR3 coding sequence is TGTGCCAGCAGATCAATAGACAGGGGGCTTACTGAAGCTTTCTTT.

This clone showed up just once. The V call is TRBV10-3, the J call TRBJ2-3; 11 bases match TRBD2. J lost 4 bases, V lost 3 bases, and 6 bases had no gene match. The CDR3 has 16 residues. Germline CDR1 reads ENHRY; CDR2 reads SYGVKD. In nucleotides, the CDR3 is TGTGCCATCAGTGACCTGACTAGCGGGGAGTCAGATACGCAGTATTTT. Translating it yields CAISDLTSGESDTQYF.

V usage is TRBV5-8 and J usage is TRBJ2-5; 8 bases fit TRBD1. Germline trimming cut 4 bases from V and 4 bases from J; bases unmatched to any gene: 9. Germline loops: CDR1 SGHTS, CDR2 YDEGEE. The CDR3 covers 15 residues. The CDR3 region is CASSPQGGGGETQYF. The DNA of the CDR3 is TGTGCCAGCAGCCCACAGGGGGGAGGTGGAGAGACCCAGTACTTC. Full variable domain (remainder filled in from reference TRBV5-8 and TRBJ2-5): EAGVTQSPTHLIKTRGQQATLRCSPISGHTSVYWYQQALGLGLQFLLWYDEGEERNRGNFPPRFSGRQFPNYSSELNVNALELEDSALYLCASSPQGGGGETQYFGPGTRLLVL.

The chain combines TRBV5-4 with TRBJ2-7; TRBD2 matches 9 bases. CDR1 is SGHNT and CDR2 is YYREEE in the germline V gene (reference sequence). CDR3 length equals 16 residues. The J segment lost 2 bases and the V segment lost 4 bases, leaving 10 bases of the junction unmatched. The CDR3 bases are TGTGCCAGCAGCCCGGCGGGAAGCGGGGGGCCCTACGAGCAGTACTTC. Encoded protein: CASSPAGSGGPYEQYF.

The gene calls are TRBV2 and TRBJ2-2; TRBD2 agrees at 14 bases. Unmatched junction bases numbered 7, after V lost 5 bases and J lost 5 bases. CDR3 size: 17 residues. In germline, CDR1 is SNHLY, CDR2 FYNNEI. CDR3 nucleotides: TGTGCCAGCAGTTTGACTAGCGGGAGGGTACAAACCGGGGAGCTGTTTTTT. Its protein product is CASSLTSGRVQTGELFF.

The V gene is TRBV2, the J gene TRBJ1-1; TRBD1 agrees at 7 bases. This CDR3 region has 15 residues. Germline V CDR1 and CDR2: SNHLY, FYNNEI. V gave up 5 bases and J gave up 2 bases; unmatched junction bases: 8. The CDR3 sequence is CASSFKQGSNTEAFF. For the CDR3, the DNA is TGTGCCAGCAGTTTTAAACAGGGGTCCAACACTGAAGCTTTCTTT. The variable domain in full, completed from reference TRBV2 and TRBJ1-1, reads EPEVTQTPSHQVTQMGQEVILRCVPISNHLYFYWYRQILGQKVEFLVSFYNNEISEKSEIFDDQFSVERPDGSNFTLKIRSTKLEDSAMYFCASSFKQGSNTEAFFGQGTRLTVV.

This chain uses TRBV30 with TRBJ2-3; 8 bases are shared with TRBD2. The CDR3 extends over 15 amino acids. The V gene's germline CDR1 is GTSNPN and CDR2 SVGIG (reference sequence). V dropped 0 bases and J dropped 6; count of bases not matched to a gene: 8. The CDR3 region has the DNA TGTGCCTGGAGTGTGGAGCTAGCGGGCTGGGATACGCAGTATTTT. It is translated as CAWSVELAGWDTQYF. Full variable domain (rest looked up from reference TRBV30 and TRBJ2-3): SQTIHQWPATLVQPVGSPLSLECTVEGTSNPNLYWYRQAAGRGLQLLFYSVGIGQISSEVPQNLSASRPQDRQFILSSKKLLLSDSGFYLCAWSVELAGWDTQYFGPGTRLTVL.

The chain is built from TRBV7-6 and TRBJ2-7; TRBD2 aligns across 8 bases. V lost 1 base and J lost 5; bases outside the gene matches: 10. Germline CDR1 SGHVS, CDR2 FNYEAQ. The length of the CDR3 is 16 residues. CDR3 in DNA: TGTGCCAGCAGCTTAGGGGGCGGGAGGCCTTTGGACGAGCAGTACTTC. Protein sequence: CASSLGGGRPLDEQYF.

This chain uses TRBV7-2 with TRBJ2-7, with D possibly matching TRBD2 (6 bases). The germline CDR1 and CDR2 sequences are SGHTA and FQGNSA. The germline V and J ends were trimmed by 4 bases and 3 bases, with 13 bases remaining between them. The CDR3 has 14 amino acids. CDR3 DNA sequence: TGTGCCAGCAGCTCCCTAATGGACTACTACGAGCAGTACTTC. Encoded protein: CASSSLMDYYEQYF.

The rearrangement links TRBV4-1 to TRBJ1-1; the match to TRBD1 covers 9 bases. Losses at the gene ends were 0 bases for V and 5 bases for J; bases not matched to a gene: 7. The germline gives CDR1 MGHRA, CDR2 YSYEKL. This CDR3 spans 16 amino acids. Written as DNA, the CDR3 is TGCGCCAGCAGCCAAGATTTGTACAGGGGGCGGACTGAAGCTTTCTTT. It yields the protein CASSQDLYRGRTEAFF.

V usage is TRBV29-1 and J usage is TRBJ1-2; D might be TRBD1 (6 bases). V lost 7 bases and J 8 bases, leaving 17 bases between the germline ends. The CDR3 loop spans 12 amino acids. The germline V gene encodes CDR1 SQVTM and CDR2 ANQGSEA. The chain's CDR3 is CSGRDTLWGYTF. The CDR3 nucleotides are TGCAGCGGTCGGGACACCTTGTGGGGCTACACCTTC.

The J gene is TRBJ2-4, the V gene TRBV19, with unresolved D. Germline loops: CDR1 LNHDA, CDR2 SQIVND (reference sequence). The length of the CDR3 is 14 residues. Deletions cut 5 bases from V and 1 base from J, with 9 bases between. The CDR3, as DNA: TGTGCCAGTAGTCTGGGATCGGCCAAAAACATTCAGTACTTC. It encodes CASSLGSAKNIQYF.

This chain connects TRBV28 to TRBJ2-3; 9 bases map to TRBD1. The germline V gene encodes CDR1 MDHEN and CDR2 SYDVKM. CDR3 length: 16 amino acids. The V gene end was trimmed by 4 bases and the J gene end by 3 bases; junction bases not matched to a gene: 8. DNA for the CDR3: TGTGCCAGCAGTTCCACTCCGACAGGGGGAACAGATACGCAGTATTTT. Its translation is CASSSTPTGGTDTQYF.

This chain connects TRBV19 to TRBJ1-3; no clear D gene. This CDR3 has 12 residues. Germline-derived CDR1 and CDR2 are LNHDA and SQIVND (reference sequence). V lost 4 bases and J 2 bases, leaving 3 bases between the germline ends. The chain's CDR3 is CASSSPGNTIYF. Written as DNA, the CDR3 is TGTGCCAGTAGTAGCCCTGGAAACACCATATATTTT. The variable domain in full, completed from reference TRBV19 and TRBJ1-3, reads DGGITQSPKYLFRKEGQNVTLSCEQNLNHDAMYWYRQDPGQGLRLIYYSQIVNDFQKGDIAEGYSVSREKKESFPLTVTSAQKNPTAFYLCASSSPGNTIYFGEGSWLTVV.

The CDR3 sequence: CASSPMGGTNQPQHF. CDR3 DNA: TGTGCCAGCAGCCCTATGGGCGGGACCAATCAGCCCCAGCATTTT. The rearrangement uses TRBV7-2 and TRBJ1-5; D is perhaps TRBD1 (5 bases). This CDR3 comprises 15 residues. V was trimmed by 5 bases and J by 3 bases, leaving 14 bases between them. The germline CDR1 and CDR2 sequences are SGHTA and FQGNSA.

This chain connects TRBV6-6 to TRBJ2-7; D uncertain. This CDR3 contains 11 residues. CDR1 and CDR2 (germline): MNHNY, SVGAGI (reference sequence). Trimming removed 5 bases at V and 3 bases at J, with 5 bases between. As DNA, the CDR3 is TGTGCCAGCAGTACTCTCTACGAGCAGTACTTC. It specifies CASSTLYEQYF.

The gene calls are TRBV7-2 and TRBJ2-2; D unclear. CDR1 and CDR2 (germline): SGHTA, FQGNSA. Trimming took 2 bases from V and 2 from J, leaving 12 bases between them. CDR3 length: 16 residues. CDR3 sequence (DNA): TGTGCCAGCAGCTTAATTGGCCTAGGTAACACCGGGGAGCTGTTTTTT. Its translation: CASSLIGLGNTGELFF.

The rearrangement uses TRBV29-1 and TRBJ2-1; D is ambiguous. V gave up 3 bases and J gave up 3 bases, with 9 bases separating them. The germline CDR1 and CDR2 sequences are SQVTM and ANQGSEA. The CDR3 is 13 residues long. The CDR3 loop is CSVDPLLYNEQFF. CDR3 sequence (DNA): TGCAGCGTTGATCCCCTACTCTACAATGAGCAGTTCTTC.